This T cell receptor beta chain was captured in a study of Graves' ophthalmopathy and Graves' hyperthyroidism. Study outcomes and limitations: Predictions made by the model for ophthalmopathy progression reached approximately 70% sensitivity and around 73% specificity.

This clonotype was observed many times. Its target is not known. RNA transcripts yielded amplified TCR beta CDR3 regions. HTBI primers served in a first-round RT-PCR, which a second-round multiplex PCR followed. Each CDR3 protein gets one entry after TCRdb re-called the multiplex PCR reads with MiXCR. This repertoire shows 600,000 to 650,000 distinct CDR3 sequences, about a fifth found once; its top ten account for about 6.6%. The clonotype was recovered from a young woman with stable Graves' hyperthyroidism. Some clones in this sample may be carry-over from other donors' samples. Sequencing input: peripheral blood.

CDR3 DNA: TGTGCCAGCAGCTTCAACTACGGGACTAGCGGGAAAGGCGGGGCCGGGGAGCTGTTTTTT. This translates into CASSFNYGTSGKGGAGELFF. The rearrangement links TRBV7-3 to TRBJ2-2; TRBD2 matches at 13 bases. The CDR3 is 20 residues long. Per germline, CDR1 SGHTA and CDR2 FQGTGA. Losses at the gene ends were 3 bases for V and 6 bases for J; bases not matched to a gene: 16.